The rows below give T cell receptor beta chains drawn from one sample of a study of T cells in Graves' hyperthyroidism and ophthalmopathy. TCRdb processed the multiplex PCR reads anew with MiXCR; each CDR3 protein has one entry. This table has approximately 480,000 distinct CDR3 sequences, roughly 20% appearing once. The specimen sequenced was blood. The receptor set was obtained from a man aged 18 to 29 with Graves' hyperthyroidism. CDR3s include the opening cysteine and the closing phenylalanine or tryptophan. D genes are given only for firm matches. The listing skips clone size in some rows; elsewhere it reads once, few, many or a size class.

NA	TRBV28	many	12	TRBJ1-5	CASTLDTQPQHF	TGTGCCAGCACCCTGGACACCCAGCCCCAGCATTTT
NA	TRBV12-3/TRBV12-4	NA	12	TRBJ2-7	CASSNRVGEQYF	TGTGCCAGCAGCAACAGGGTCGGGGAGCAGTACTTC
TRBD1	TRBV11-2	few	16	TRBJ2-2	CASSLSQGAIPGELFF	TGTGCCAGCAGCTTATCACAGGGGGCTATCCCCGGGGAGCTGTTTTTT
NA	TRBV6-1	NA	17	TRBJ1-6	CASSEGRRQSYNSPVHF	TGTGCCAGCAGTGAAGGGCGGCGGCAATCCTATAATTCACCCGTCCACTTT
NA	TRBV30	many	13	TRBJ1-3	CAWSRSSGNTIYF	TGTGCCTGGAGCCGTAGCTCTGGAAACACCATATATTTT
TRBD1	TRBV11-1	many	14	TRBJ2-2	CASSWTGGLGELFF	TGTGCCAGCAGCTGGACAGGGGGCCTCGGGGAGCTGTTTTTT
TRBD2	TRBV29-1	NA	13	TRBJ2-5	CSARTSEGETQYF	TGCAGCGCCCGGACTAGCGAGGGAGAGACCCAGTACTTC
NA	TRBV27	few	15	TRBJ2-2	CASRYLTGNTGELFF	TGTGCCAGCAGATATTTAACTGGTAACACCGGGGAGCTGTTTTTT
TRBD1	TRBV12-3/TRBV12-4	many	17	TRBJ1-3	CASSGLQGNLSGNTIYF	TGTGCCAGCAGTGGACTACAGGGGAATCTCTCTGGAAACACCATATATTTT
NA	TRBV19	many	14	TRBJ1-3	CASSSEDYGNTIYF	TGTGCCAGTAGCTCAGAAGATTATGGAAACACCATATATTTT
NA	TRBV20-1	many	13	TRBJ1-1	CSAIPDVGAEAFF	TGCAGTGCAATTCCCGACGTGGGCGCTGAAGCTTTCTTT
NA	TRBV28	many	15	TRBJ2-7	CASSRTRGSHYEQYF	TGTGCCAGCAGCCGGACCAGGGGTAGCCACTACGAGCAGTACTTC
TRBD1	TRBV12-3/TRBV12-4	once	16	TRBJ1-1	CASTLGGWGAGTEAFF	TGTGCAAGCACTTTAGGGGGCTGGGGGGCGGGCACTGAAGCTTTCTTT
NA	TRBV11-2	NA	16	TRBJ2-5	CASSSTRGSYQETQYF	TGTGCCAGCAGCTCAACTAGGGGCTCCTACCAAGAGACCCAGTACTTC
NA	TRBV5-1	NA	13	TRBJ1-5	CASSLGGGSAQHF	TGCGCCAGCAGCTTGGGCGGGGGATCAGCCCAGCATTTT
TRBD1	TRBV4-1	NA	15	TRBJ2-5	CASSQVDRGQETQYF	TGCGCCAGCAGCCAAGTGGACAGGGGGCAAGAGACCCAGTACTTC
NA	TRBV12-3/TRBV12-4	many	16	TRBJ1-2	CASKARRGGGDYGYTF	TGTGCCAGCAAAGCTCGCCGGGGCGGTGGGGACTATGGCTACACCTTC
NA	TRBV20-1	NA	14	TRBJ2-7	CSARDAQRSREQYF	TGCAGTGCTAGAGATGCTCAGCGATCGAGAGAGCAGTACTTC
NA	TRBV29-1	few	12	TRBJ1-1	CSGGGRNTEAFF	TGCAGCGGCGGGGGCCGCAACACTGAAGCTTTCTTT
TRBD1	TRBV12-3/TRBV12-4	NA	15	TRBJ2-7	CASSPQGQGTYEQYF	TGTGCCAGCAGTCCCCAAGGACAGGGGACCTACGAGCAGTACTTC
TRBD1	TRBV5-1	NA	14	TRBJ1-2	CASTGAGGVYGYTF	TGCGCCAGCACGGGGGCAGGGGGTGTCTATGGCTACACCTTC
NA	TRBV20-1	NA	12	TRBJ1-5	CSAVRGYQPQHF	TGCAGTGCGGTCAGGGGCTATCAGCCCCAGCATTTT
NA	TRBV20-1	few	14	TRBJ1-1	CSAPKPFSGTEAFF	TGCAGTGCCCCTAAACCCTTCTCGGGCACTGAAGCTTTCTTT
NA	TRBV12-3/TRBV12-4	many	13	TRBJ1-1	CASSLSVGTEAFF	TGTGCCAGCAGTTTATCGGTGGGCACTGAAGCTTTCTTT
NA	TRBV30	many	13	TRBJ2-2	CAWRAGMTGELFF	TGTGCCTGGAGAGCAGGGATGACCGGGGAGCTGTTTTTT
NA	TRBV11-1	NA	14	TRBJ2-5	CASRRRGAPETQYF	TGTGCCAGCAGGAGAAGGGGGGCCCCAGAGACCCAGTACTTC
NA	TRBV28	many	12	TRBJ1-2	CASRQGVYGYTF	TGTGCCAGCAGACAGGGCGTCTATGGCTACACCTTC
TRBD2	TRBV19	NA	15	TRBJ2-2	CATLGGDGNTGELFF	TGTGCCACCCTGGGGGGGGATGGGAACACCGGGGAGCTGTTTTTT
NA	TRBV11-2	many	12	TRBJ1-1	CASSLARPEAFF	TGTGCCAGCAGCCTTGCGAGGCCTGAAGCTTTCTTT
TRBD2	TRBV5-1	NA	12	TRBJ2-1	CASRAGENEQFF	TGCGCCAGCAGAGCGGGGGAGAATGAGCAGTTCTTC
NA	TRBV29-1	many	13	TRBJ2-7	CSVGEGVAYEQYF	TGCAGCGTTGGAGAGGGGGTGGCCTACGAGCAGTACTTC
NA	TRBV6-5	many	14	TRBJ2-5	CASSYSILQETQYF	TGTGCCAGCAGTTACTCGATCCTCCAAGAGACCCAGTACTTC
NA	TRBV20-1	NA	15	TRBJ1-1	CSARVAGHRNTEAFF	TGCAGTGCTAGAGTGGCAGGCCATCGAAACACTGAAGCTTTCTTT
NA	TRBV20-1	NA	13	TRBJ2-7	CSASQVVSYEQYF	TGCAGTGCTAGTCAAGTGGTTTCCTACGAGCAGTACTTC
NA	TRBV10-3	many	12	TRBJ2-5	CAISAAGETQYF	TGTGCCATCAGTGCGGCTGGCGAGACCCAGTACTTC
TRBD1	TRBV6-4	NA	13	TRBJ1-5	CASSGGQGQPQHF	TGTGCCAGCAGTGGAGGACAGGGACAGCCCCAGCATTTT
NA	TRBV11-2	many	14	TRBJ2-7	CASSLVQSDYEQYF	TGTGCCAGCAGCTTAGTACAGAGTGACTACGAGCAGTACTTC
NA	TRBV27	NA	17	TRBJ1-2	CASSSFIVGGGNYGYTF	TGTGCCAGCAGTTCATTTATTGTGGGTGGGGGAAACTATGGCTACACCTTC
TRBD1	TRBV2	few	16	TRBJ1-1	CASTGGQGPLGTEAFF	TGTGCCAGCACGGGAGGACAGGGGCCCCTGGGCACTGAAGCTTTCTTT
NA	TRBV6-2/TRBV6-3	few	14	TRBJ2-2	CASSSTRNTGELFF	TGTGCCAGCAGTTCGACTAGAAACACCGGGGAGCTGTTTTTT
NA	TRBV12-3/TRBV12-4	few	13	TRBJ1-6	CASSWTADSPLHF	TGTGCCAGCAGTTGGACAGCTGATTCACCCCTCCACTTT
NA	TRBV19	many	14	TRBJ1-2	CASSTPSYGQPSTF	TGTGCCAGTAGTACGCCCAGCTATGGCCAACCGTCCACCTTC
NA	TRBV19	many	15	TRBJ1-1	CASSITASGNTEAFF	TGTGCCAGTAGTATAACTGCCTCGGGGAACACTGAAGCTTTCTTT
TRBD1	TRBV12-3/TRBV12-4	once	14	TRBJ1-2	CASRTAGTGGGYTF	TGTGCCAGCAGAACCGCCGGGACAGGGGGTGGCTACACCTTC
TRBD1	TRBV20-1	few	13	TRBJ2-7	CSATRDRGFEQYF	TGCAGTGCTACTCGGGACAGGGGGTTTGAGCAGTACTTC
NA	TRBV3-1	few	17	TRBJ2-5	CASSHQKSGQQQETQYF	TGTGCCAGCAGCCATCAAAAGAGTGGACAGCAACAAGAGACCCAGTACTTC
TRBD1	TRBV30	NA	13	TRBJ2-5	CAWSFTGGQTQYF	TGTGCCTGGAGTTTTACAGGGGGGCAGACCCAGTACTTC
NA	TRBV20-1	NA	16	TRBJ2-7	CSARGPKTFPSYEQYF	TGCAGTGCTAGGGGGCCTAAAACTTTCCCATCCTACGAGCAGTACTTC
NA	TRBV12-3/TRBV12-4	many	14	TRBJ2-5	CASSFKVGQETQYF	TGTGCCAGCAGTTTTAAGGTGGGACAAGAGACCCAGTACTTC
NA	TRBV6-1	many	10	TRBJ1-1	CARRQEEAFF	TGTGCCAGAAGACAGGAAGAAGCTTTCTTT
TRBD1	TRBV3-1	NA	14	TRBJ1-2	CASSQIRTGAGYTF	TGTGCCAGCAGCCAAATAAGGACAGGGGCTGGCTACACCTTC